Each of the 7 T cell receptor beta chains below was sequenced from the same sample in a study of blood T cells in healthy people across ages (dated by TCRdb to 2015 to 2017). Libraries were constructed by 5' RACE. The instrument given in TCRdb is Illumina HiSeq 2500. The second PCR ran for about 7 to 11 cycles and used a J-beta primer mix along with a sample-barcoded 5' primer. TCRdb redid the processing of the public reads, applying fastp at Q25 and MiXCR, and retained in-frame beta chains. For every CDR3 protein sequence, its rows merge into one entry that carries the most common genes and DNA. The sample data list 1.5 million to 2 million distinct CDR3 sequences, and roughly 49% of these were observed just once. Around 2.1% of the sample goes to the ten largest clones. Source material: blood. The receptors derive from a woman aged 40 to 50 in good health.

The table lists this clonotype with many counts. The chain couples TRBV20-1 to TRBJ2-3, with TRBD2 identical over 11 bases. The junction had 6 bases not matched to a gene; V was cut back by 0 bases and J by 4 bases. The CDR3 has 16 amino acids. Germline lookup yields CDR1 DFQATT and CDR2 SNEGSKA (reference sequence). The CDR3 nucleotides read TGCAGTGCTAGAGATGGTAGCGGGGGGGTCCCAGATACGCAGTATTTT. Its translation is CSARDGSGGVPDTQYF.

This clonotype was counted between two and nine times. CDR3 in DNA: TGTGCCAGCAGTCGGCGTGAGGGGGGCTACAATGAGCAGTTCTTC. Amino acids: CASSRREGGYNEQFF. This chain connects TRBV28 to TRBJ2-1; tentatively, D is TRBD1 or TRBD2 (6 bases each). V was trimmed by 5 bases and J by 3 bases, leaving 14 bases between them. CDR1 is MDHEN, CDR2 SYDVKM, per germline. CDR3 length: 15 residues.

This chain connects TRBV3-1 to TRBJ2-5; TRBD1 matches at 10 bases. The V gene's germline CDR1 is LGHDT and CDR2 YNNKEL (reference sequence). The CDR3 length is 17 residues. The V gene end was trimmed by 4 bases and the J gene end by 4 bases; junction bases not matched to a gene: 12. The CDR3 is CASSPPLGQGVSETQYF. The CDR3 nucleotides are TGTGCCAGCAGCCCCCCGCTCGGACAGGGGGTTTCAGAGACCCAGTACTTC.

In its sample, this clonotype was seen once. The chain combines TRBV4-2 with TRBJ2-3, with 8 nucleotides matching TRBD2. Trimming took 0 bases from V and 4 from J; bases not matched to a gene: 9. Per the germline V gene, CDR1 is LGHNA and CDR2 is YNFKEQ. The CDR3 loop spans 17 amino acids. CDR3: CASSQDGSGGNADTQYF. In nucleotides, the CDR3 is TGTGCCAGCAGCCAAGACGGGAGCGGGGGTAACGCAGATACGCAGTATTTT.

The rearrangement uses TRBV6-2 or TRBV6-3 and TRBJ2-1; 10 positions agree with TRBD2. This CDR3 comprises 16 residues. The V gene end was trimmed by 5 bases and the J gene end by 5 bases; junction bases not matched to a gene: 9. Germline lookup yields CDR1 MNHEY and CDR2 SVGEGT. CDR3 loop: CASSGALAGAHNEQFF. In nucleotides, the CDR3 is TGTGCCAGCAGTGGGGCTCTAGCGGGGGCCCACAATGAGCAGTTCTTC.

A remark on this clonotype: No DNA is shown, since the ends of the CDR3 on it are uncertain; the CDR3 is the one TCRdb lists. The rearrangement uses TRBV7-9 and TRBJ2-7; the D call in the table, TRBD1, was not verified against the DNA. The germline gives CDR1 SEHNR, CDR2 FQNEAQ (reference sequence). The CDR3 spans 17 amino acids, including both terminal residues. This CDR3 reads CASRPTWGQGAGTSVYF.

The V gene is TRBV24-1, the J gene TRBJ2-4, with TRBD2 matching over 10 bases. The tail of the sequence fits TRBJ2-5 better, so the J call may be wrong. Germline lookup yields CDR1 KGHDR and CDR2 SFDVKD. This CDR3 region has 17 residues. CDR3 sequence reads: CATSDSGSGGAGKTQYF. The CDR3 DNA reads TGTGCCACCAGTGATTCCGGGAGCGGGGGGGCTGGGAAGACCCAGTACTTC.